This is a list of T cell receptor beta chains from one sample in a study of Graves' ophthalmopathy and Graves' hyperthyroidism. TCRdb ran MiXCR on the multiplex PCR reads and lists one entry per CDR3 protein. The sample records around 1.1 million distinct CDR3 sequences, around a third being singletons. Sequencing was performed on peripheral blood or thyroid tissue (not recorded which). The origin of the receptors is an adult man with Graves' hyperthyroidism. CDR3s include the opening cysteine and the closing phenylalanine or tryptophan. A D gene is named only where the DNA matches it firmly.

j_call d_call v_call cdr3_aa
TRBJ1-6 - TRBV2 CASSWGGTRFDLNQPLHF
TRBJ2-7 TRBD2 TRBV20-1 CSARKTSGYEQYF
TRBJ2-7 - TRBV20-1 CSAPQRSSYEQYF
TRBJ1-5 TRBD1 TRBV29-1 CRITGAGNQPQHF
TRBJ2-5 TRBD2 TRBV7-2 CASSGASGRAGETQYF
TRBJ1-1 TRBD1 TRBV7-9 CASGTGRNTEAFF
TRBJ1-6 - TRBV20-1 CSVKAGNNSPLHF
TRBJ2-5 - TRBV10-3 CANGGTYQETQYF
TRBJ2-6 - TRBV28 CASADSGANVLTF
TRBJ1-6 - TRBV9 CASSVAQGRHSPLHF
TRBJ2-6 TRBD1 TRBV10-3 CAISAWDRGGGANVLTF
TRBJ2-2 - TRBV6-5 CASSEIRGGELFF
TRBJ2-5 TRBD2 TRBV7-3 CASSVAGVGTQYF
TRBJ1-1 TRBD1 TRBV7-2 CASSLSIPTGATNTEAFF
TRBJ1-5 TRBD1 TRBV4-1 CASSQDGTGYQPQHF
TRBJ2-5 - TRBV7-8 CASSSPSGHQETQYF
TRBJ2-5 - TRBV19 CASSIALGNQETQYF
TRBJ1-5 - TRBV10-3 CASSYSKSNQPQHF
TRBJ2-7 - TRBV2 CAWRDSYEQYF
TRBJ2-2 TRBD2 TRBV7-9 CASSLLRSLAGVGNTGELFF
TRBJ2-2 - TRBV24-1 CATSAGATTGELFF
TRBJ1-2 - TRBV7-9 CASTLGRGEGYTF
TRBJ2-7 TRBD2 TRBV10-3 CAISRLAGSSYEQYF
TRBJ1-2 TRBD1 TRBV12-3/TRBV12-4 CASSFSLDRGVGYTF
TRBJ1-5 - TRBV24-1 CASRAGGNQPQHF
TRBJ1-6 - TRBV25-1 CALGEQTWSSPLHF
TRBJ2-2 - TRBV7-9 CASSKLGGELFF
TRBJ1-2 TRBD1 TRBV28 CASCPGQGAAWYGYTF
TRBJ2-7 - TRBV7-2 CASRHTGRYEQYF
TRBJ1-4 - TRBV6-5 CASSHTSLGEKLFF
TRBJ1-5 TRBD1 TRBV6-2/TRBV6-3 CASSVDRGLQPQHF
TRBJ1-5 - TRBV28 CASSFFLGSNQPQHF
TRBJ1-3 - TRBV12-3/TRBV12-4 CATGTAGNTIYF
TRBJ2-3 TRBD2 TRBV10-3 CAISDVASSGSVDTQYF
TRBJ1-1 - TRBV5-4 CASSWSRGAYTEAFF